Below, 4 T cell receptor beta chains from the same sample are listed, as sequenced in a study of cytomegalovirus exposure and HLA in healthy donors. Method: immunoSEQ multiplex PCR; TCRdb's copy keeps in-frame clones and lacks some. Counted here are roughly 110,000 clones, about 88% occurring once; the ten biggest clones make up about 2%. The source material was PBMCs. The receptor set was obtained from a woman under 30 in good health and CMV-seropositive.

V usage is TRBV7-8 and J usage is TRBJ2-7, with TRBD2 matching 9 bases. CDR1 SGHVS and CDR2 FQNEAQ come from the germline V gene. The CDR3 is 14 amino acids. V dropped 0 bases and J dropped 4; count of bases not matched to a gene: 1. The CDR3, as DNA: TGTGCCAGCAGCTTAGCCGGACTAGCGTACGAGCAGTACGTC. Protein product: CASSLAGLAYEQYV.

The chain has TRBV7-9 and TRBJ1-6, with TRBD1 identical over 7 bases. V trimming: 0 bases; J trimming: 6 bases; junction bases outside the gene matches: 5. CDR3 size: 16 residues. Germline V CDR1 and CDR2: SEHNR, FQNEAQ (reference sequence). In nucleotides, the CDR3 is TGTGCCAGCAGCTTAGCGTCGGGACAGCTTAATTCACCCCTCCACTTT. Its translation is CASSLASGQLNSPLHF.

This chain connects TRBV2 to TRBJ2-1; 10 bases fit TRBD2. The junction had 11 bases not matched to a gene; V was cut back by 5 bases and J by 7 bases. The CDR3 covers 16 residues. Germline values: CDR1 SNHLY, CDR2 FYNNEI. The CDR3 nucleotides are TGTGCCAGCAGTCTCCGGGTTAGCGGGGGGATGAATGAGCAGTTCTTC. Its translation: CASSLRVSGGMNEQFF.

The chain links TRBV19 to TRBJ1-6, with 8 positions matching TRBD1. The CDR3 totals 14 residues. V was clipped by 3 bases and J by 7 bases; unmatched bases: 2. The germline CDR1 and CDR2 sequences are LNHDA and SQIVND (reference sequence). CDR3 DNA: TGTGCCAGTAGTATTACAGGGGGAAATTCACCCCTCCACTTT. This sequence encodes CASSITGGNSPLHF.